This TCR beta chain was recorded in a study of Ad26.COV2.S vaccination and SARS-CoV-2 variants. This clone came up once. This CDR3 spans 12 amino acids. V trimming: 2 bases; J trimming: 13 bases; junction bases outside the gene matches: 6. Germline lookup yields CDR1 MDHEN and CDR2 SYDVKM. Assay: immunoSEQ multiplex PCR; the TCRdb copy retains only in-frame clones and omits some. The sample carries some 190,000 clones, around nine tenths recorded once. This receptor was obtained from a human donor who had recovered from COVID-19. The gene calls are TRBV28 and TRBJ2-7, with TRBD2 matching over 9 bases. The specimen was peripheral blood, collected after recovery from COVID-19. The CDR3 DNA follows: TGTGCCAGCAGTTTAGGGCGGGGGGGCCGATACTTC. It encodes CASSLGRGGRYF.